The clone carrying this TCR beta chain is labeled as medium-sized (0.01 to 0.1%). The sample comes from a study of immune characterization of retroperitoneal liposarcoma. TCRdb re-called the PCR reads with MiXCR, one entry per CDR3 protein. The table includes approximately 9,700 distinct CDR3 sequences, about 29% detected once. J gave up 5 bases and V 4 bases, and 7 bases lay outside the gene matches. This CDR3 spans 15 amino acids. CDR1 and CDR2 from the germline V gene are MNHNS and SASEGT. The receptor was isolated from a male donor with retroperitoneal liposarcoma. The specimen sequenced was tumor tissue. This rearrangement joins TRBV6-1 to TRBJ2-5, with 10 bases fitting TRBD1. CDR3 loop: CASSAWTGGAETQYF. The CDR3 region has the DNA TGTGCCAGCAGTGCCTGGACAGGGGGTGCGGAGACCCAGTACTTC.